These 18 T cell receptor beta chains originate from one sample sequenced in a study of blood T cell repertoires in COVID-19. Sequencing used immunoSEQ multiplex PCR; TCRdb keeps in-frame clones, though not all of them. Here the sample spans 250,000 or so clones, 86% being singletons. Input material: peripheral blood. The source is a man older than 75 with acute or convalescent COVID-19.

Comment on this clone: The same CDR3 is also encoded by other DNA sequences in this sample. The CDR3 protein is CASSVGDRVSYEQYF. The CDR3, as DNA: TGTGCCAGCAGCGTAGGGGACAGGGTTTCCTACGAGCAGTACTTC. The chain combines TRBV9 with TRBJ2-7; 9 bases agree with TRBD1. The germline CDR1 and CDR2 sequences are SGDLS and YYNGEE. Trimming cost V 0 bases and J 1 base; bases outside gene matches: 2. The CDR3 sequence is 15 residues long. The full variable domain, completed using reference TRBV9 and TRBJ2-7, is DSGVTQTPKHLITATGQRVTLRCSPRSGDLSVYWYQQSLDQGLQFLIQYYNGEERAKGNILERFSAQQFPDLHSELNLSSLELGDSALYFCASSVGDRVSYEQYFGPGTRLTVT.

The chain employs TRBV19 and TRBJ1-2; 7 bases map to TRBD1. Trimming at V came to 8 bases and at J to 8 bases, leaving 14 bases not matched to a gene. The CDR3 spans 14 residues. From germline, CDR1 is LNHDA and CDR2 SQIVND (reference sequence). The CDR3 reads CASQTGTAVGGYTF. CDR3 nucleotides: TGTGCCAGTCAGACCGGGACAGCCGTCGGGGGCTACACCTTC.

This rearrangement joins TRBV28 to TRBJ1-6, with 9 bases matching TRBD1. This CDR3 contains 15 residues. Germline V lookup: CDR1 MDHEN, CDR2 SYDVKM. Losses at the gene ends were 7 bases for V and 11 bases for J; bases not matched to a gene: 12. The CDR3 DNA sequence: TGTGCCAGCAAGACACCGGGACAGGGTTTTACACCCCTCCACTTT. It specifies CASKTPGQGFTPLHF.

This chain links TRBV3-1 (or the pseudogene TRBV3-2) with TRBJ2-7; tentative D call: TRBD2 (5 bases). V was clipped by 5 bases and J by 6 bases, with 14 bases between them. The CDR3 loop spans 13 amino acids. Looked up from germline, CDR1 is LGHDT and CDR2 is YNNKEL (reference sequence). The CDR3 bases are TGTGCCAGCAGCTTCCGGTCCAGCGGCGAGCAGTACTTC. Translated: CASSFRSSGEQYF.

The chain links TRBV29-1 to TRBJ1-2; 11 bases align to TRBD1. CDR3 length: 13 amino acids. CDR1 is SQVTM, CDR2 ANQGSEA, per germline. V was pared by 5 bases and J by 6 bases, with 5 bases of the junction left unmatched. The CDR3 DNA sequence: TGCAGCGTTAAAAAGGGACAGGGGGATGGCTACACCTTC. Protein: CSVKKGQGDGYTF.

J is TRBJ1-2 and V is TRBV15; 8 bases are a match to TRBD1. The CDR3 is made up of 14 amino acids. The germline V gene has CDR1 LNHNV and CDR2 YYDKDF (reference sequence). J gave up 4 bases and V 8 bases, and 9 bases lay outside the gene matches. The CDR3: CATGQGVGFYGYTF. CDR3 bases: TGTGCCACCGGACAGGGCGTAGGGTTCTATGGCTACACCTTC. Supplemented by reference TRBV15 and TRBJ1-2, the full variable domain reads DAMVIQNPRYQVTQFGKPVTLSCSQTLNHNVMYWYQQKSSQAPKLLFHYYDKDFNNEADTPDNFQSRRPNTSFCFLDIRSPGLGDTAMYLCATGQGVGFYGYTFGSGTRLTVV.

Here the CDR3 reads CASSLRSARDYEQYF. The CDR3 DNA sequence: TGCGCCAGCAGCTTAAGGTCGGCCAGGGACTACGAGCAGTACTTC. This chain uses TRBV5-1 with TRBJ2-7, with a possible D match to TRBD1 (5 bases). This CDR3 spans 15 amino acids. CDR1 SGHRS and CDR2 YFSETQ come from the germline V gene. V was pared by 2 bases and J by 3 bases, with 15 bases between.

The chain uses TRBV6-5 and TRBJ2-1, with 13 bases lining up with TRBD2. Germline CDR1 MNHEY, CDR2 SVGAGI. CDR3 length: 15 amino acids. Losses at the gene ends were 6 bases for V and 8 bases for J; bases not matched to a gene: 7. For the CDR3, the DNA is TGTGCCAGCAGGGGCACTAGCGGGGGGGCCTATGAGCAGTTCTTC. Its protein product is CASRGTSGGAYEQFF.

This clone has a single count. The chain is built from TRBV2 and TRBJ2-7; possible D gene TRBD2, 5 bases. Germline V gene lookup returns CDR1 SNHLY and CDR2 FYNNEI. CDR3 length equals 12 residues. Trimming stripped 8 bases from V and 2 bases from J, with 10 bases between. CDR3 loop: CASRAGAYEQYF. The CDR3 DNA follows: TGTGCCAGCCGGGCGGGCGCCTACGAGCAGTACTTC.

The chain combines TRBV7-2 with TRBJ1-3; D is undetermined. V lost 1 base, J lost 0 bases, and 4 bases lay in between. Germline lookup yields CDR1 SGHTA and CDR2 FQGNSA. The CDR3 has 14 amino acids. The CDR3 nucleotides are TGTGCCAGCAGCTTAGGGGCCTCTGGAAACACCATATATTTT. Translating gives CASSLGASGNTIYF.

The rearrangement joins TRBV5-1 to TRBJ2-5; maybe TRBD2 (6 bases). V shed 1 base and J shed 5 bases, with 15 bases lying between them. Germline V lookup: CDR1 SGHRS, CDR2 YFSETQ. The CDR3 extends over 15 amino acids. DNA for the CDR3: TGCGCCAGCAGCTTGAGTGGGGGGTATGGTGAGACCCAGTACTTC. Translating gives CASSLSGGYGETQYF.

The chain carries TRBV25-1 and TRBJ1-2; D perhaps matches TRBD1 (5 bases). The CDR3 runs 10 residues. V was cut by 6 bases and J by 8 bases, with 7 bases left in between. Germline CDR1 MGHDK, CDR2 SYGVNS. Here the CDR3 reads CASRGVGYTF. The CDR3, as DNA: TGTGCCAGCAGAGGGGTCGGCTACACCTTC.

The chain couples TRBV6-6 to TRBJ1-1, with D possibly being TRBD1 (6 bases). Germline V CDR1 and CDR2: MNHNY, SVGAGI (reference sequence). Trimming removed 7 bases at V and 3 bases at J, with 18 bases between. The CDR3 runs to 15 residues. This CDR3 is CASTSLRGGDTEAFF. The CDR3 DNA reads as TGTGCCAGCACCTCCTTAAGAGGGGGGGACACTGAAGCTTTCTTT.

The rearrangement uses TRBV7-2 and TRBJ1-1; D perhaps matches TRBD1 (6 bases). Per germline, CDR1 SGHTA and CDR2 FQGNSA. The length of the CDR3 is 14 residues. With 5 bases removed from V and 1 base from J, the gap between germline ends came to 11 bases. The CDR3 DNA reads as TGTGCCAGCAGCCCAACAGGGAGGAACACTGAAGCTTTCTTT. It translates to CASSPTGRNTEAFF.

This clone appeared a few times. At the DNA level, this CDR3 is encoded by other sequences in the same sample as well. This chain links TRBV19 with TRBJ2-7; D remains unclear. This CDR3 contains 13 residues. V was trimmed by 5 bases and J by 5 bases, leaving 13 bases between them. Germline CDR1 LNHDA, CDR2 SQIVND (reference sequence). The CDR3 region has the DNA TGTGCCAGTAGTCTCCTCCCTCAGAACGAGCAGTACTTC. This encodes CASSLLPQNEQYF.

The V call is TRBV19, the J call TRBJ2-2, with TRBD1 matching over 7 bases. The germline V gene encodes CDR1 LNHDA and CDR2 SQIVND (reference sequence). The CDR3 runs to 17 residues. J gave up 5 bases and V 0 bases, and 9 bases lay outside the gene matches. The CDR3, as DNA: TGTGCCAGTAGTATAGAAGGGGGCAGGGGACGGACCGGGGAGCTGTTTTTT. Translated, it gives CASSIEGGRGRTGELFF.

The chain couples TRBV28 to TRBJ1-2; D might be TRBD1 (6 bases). Germline CDR1 MDHEN, CDR2 SYDVKM. Trimming removed 5 bases at V and 0 bases at J, with 16 bases between. CDR3 length: 16 amino acids. The CDR3 sequence: CASSPIPAGANYGYTF. The CDR3 DNA reads as TGTGCCAGCAGTCCTATTCCGGCAGGGGCTAACTATGGCTACACCTTC.

The V call is TRBV5-4, the J call TRBJ2-1, with 11 bases that match TRBD1. Germline CDR1 SGHNT, CDR2 YYREEE (reference sequence). CDR3 size: 16 residues. With V trimmed by 4 bases and J by 6 bases, 9 bases remained unmatched. Here the CDR3 reads CASSPAVGTGGNEQFF. CDR3 sequence (DNA): TGTGCCAGCAGCCCGGCAGTCGGGACAGGGGGCAATGAGCAGTTCTTC.